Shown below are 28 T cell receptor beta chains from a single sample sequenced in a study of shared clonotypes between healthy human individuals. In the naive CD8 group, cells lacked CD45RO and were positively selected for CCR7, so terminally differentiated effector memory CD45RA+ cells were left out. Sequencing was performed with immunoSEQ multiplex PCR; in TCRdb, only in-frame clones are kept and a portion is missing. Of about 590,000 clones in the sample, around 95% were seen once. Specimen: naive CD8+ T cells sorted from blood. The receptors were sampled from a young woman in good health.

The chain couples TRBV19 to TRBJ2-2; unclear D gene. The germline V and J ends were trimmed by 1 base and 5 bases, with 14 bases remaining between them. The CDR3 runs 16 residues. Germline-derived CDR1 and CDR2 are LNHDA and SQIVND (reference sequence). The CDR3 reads CASSIAPSLWTGELFF. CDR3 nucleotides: TGTGCCAGTAGTATAGCACCATCTCTATGGACCGGGGAGCTGTTTTTT.

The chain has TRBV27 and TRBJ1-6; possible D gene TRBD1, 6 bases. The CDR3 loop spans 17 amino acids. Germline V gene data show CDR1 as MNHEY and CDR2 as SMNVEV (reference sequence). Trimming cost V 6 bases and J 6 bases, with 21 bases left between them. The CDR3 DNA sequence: TGTGCCAGCAGACCGGGACAAAGGGTTGAGGGTAATTCACCCCTCCACTTT. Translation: CASRPGQRVEGNSPLHF.

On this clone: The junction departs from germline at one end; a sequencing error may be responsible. The CDR3: CASATWDGTSGRGYPTRELFF. The CDR3 DNA reads TGTGCCAGCGCTACGTGGGATGGGACTAGCGGGAGAGGGTACCCCACCCGGGAGCTGTTTTTT. The V and J genes are TRBV19 and TRBJ2-2, with 14 bases matching TRBD2. Germline assignment: CDR1 LNHDA and CDR2 SQIVND (reference sequence). This CDR3 has 21 residues.

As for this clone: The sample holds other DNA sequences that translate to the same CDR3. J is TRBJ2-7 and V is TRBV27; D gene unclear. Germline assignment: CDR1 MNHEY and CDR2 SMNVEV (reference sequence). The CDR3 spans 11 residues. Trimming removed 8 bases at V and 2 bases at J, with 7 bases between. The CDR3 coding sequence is TGTGCCAGCGGTGGACCCTACGAGCAGTACTTC. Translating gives CASGGPYEQYF.

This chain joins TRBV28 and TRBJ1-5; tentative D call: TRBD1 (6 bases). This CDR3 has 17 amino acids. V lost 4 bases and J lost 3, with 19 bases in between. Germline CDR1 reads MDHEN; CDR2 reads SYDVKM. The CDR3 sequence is CASSSHSEQGFNQPQHF. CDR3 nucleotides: TGTGCCAGCAGTTCCCATTCCGAACAGGGATTCAATCAGCCCCAGCATTTT.

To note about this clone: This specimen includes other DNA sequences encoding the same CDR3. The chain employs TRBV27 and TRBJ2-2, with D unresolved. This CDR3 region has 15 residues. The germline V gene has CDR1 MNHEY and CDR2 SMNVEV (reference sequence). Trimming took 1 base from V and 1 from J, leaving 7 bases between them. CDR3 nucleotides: TGTGCCAGCAGTTTATATGGGGAGAACACCGGGGAGCTGTTTTTT. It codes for CASSLYGENTGELFF.

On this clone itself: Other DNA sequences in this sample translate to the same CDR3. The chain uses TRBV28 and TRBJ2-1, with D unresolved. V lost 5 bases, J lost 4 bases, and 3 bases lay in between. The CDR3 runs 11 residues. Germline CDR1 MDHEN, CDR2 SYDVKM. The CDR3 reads CASSGYNEQFF. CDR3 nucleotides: TGTGCCAGCAGTGGTTACAATGAGCAGTTCTTC. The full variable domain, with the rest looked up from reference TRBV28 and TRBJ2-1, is DVKVTQSSRYLVKRTGEKVFLECVQDMDHENMFWYRQDPGLGLRLIYFSYDVKMKEKGDIPEGYSVSREKKERFSLILESASTNQTSMYLCASSGYNEQFFGPGTRLTVL.

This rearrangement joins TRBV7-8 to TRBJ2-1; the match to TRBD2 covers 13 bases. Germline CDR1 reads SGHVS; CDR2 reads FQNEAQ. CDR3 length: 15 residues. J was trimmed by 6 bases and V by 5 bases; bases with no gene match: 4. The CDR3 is CASSPGLAGLNEQFF. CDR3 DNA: TGTGCCAGCAGCCCGGGACTAGCGGGACTCAATGAGCAGTTCTTC.

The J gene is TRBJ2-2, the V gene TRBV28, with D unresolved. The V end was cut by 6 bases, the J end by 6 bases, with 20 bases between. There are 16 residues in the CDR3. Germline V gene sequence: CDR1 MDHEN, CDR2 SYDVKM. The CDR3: CASRGIDLMSAGELFF. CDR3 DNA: TGTGCCAGCAGGGGAATTGATCTCATGAGTGCCGGGGAGCTGTTTTTT.

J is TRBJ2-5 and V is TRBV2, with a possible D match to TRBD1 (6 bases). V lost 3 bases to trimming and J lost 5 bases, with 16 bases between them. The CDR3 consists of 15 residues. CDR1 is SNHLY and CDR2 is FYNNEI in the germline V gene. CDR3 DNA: TGTGCCAGCAGTGACGGACAGCCTGGTGGGGAGACCCAGTACTTC. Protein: CASSDGQPGGETQYF.

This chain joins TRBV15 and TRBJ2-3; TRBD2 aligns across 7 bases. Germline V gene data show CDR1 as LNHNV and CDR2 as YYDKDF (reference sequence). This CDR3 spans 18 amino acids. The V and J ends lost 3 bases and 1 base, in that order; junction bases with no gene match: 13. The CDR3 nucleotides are TGTGCCACCAGCAGCCTTACTAGAGGGAGGGTAGGCACAGATACGCAGTATTTT. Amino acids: CATSSLTRGRVGTDTQYF.

CDR3 sequence (DNA): TGTGCCAGCAGCAGTGACAGGGGACTAGAAACATGGAACACTGAAGCTTTCTTT. It is translated as CASSSDRGLETWNTEAFF. The chain is built from TRBV28 and TRBJ1-1, with 8 bases identical to TRBD1. This CDR3 region has 18 residues. Germline CDR1 and CDR2: MDHEN and SYDVKM. Trimming removed 6 bases from V and 1 base from J; junction bases left unmatched: 16.

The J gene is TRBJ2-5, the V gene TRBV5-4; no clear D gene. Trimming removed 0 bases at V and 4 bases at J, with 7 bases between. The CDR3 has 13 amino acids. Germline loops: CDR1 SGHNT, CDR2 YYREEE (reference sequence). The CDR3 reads CASSLAAGETQYF. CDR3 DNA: TGTGCCAGCAGCTTGGCTGCCGGAGAGACCCAGTACTTC.

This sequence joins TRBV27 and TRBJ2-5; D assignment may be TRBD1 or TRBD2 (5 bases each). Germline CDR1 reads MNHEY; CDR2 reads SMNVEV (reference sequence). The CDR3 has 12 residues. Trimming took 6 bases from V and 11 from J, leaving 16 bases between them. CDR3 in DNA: TGTGCCAGCAGCAACGGGGCCAGCGCGCAGTACTTC. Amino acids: CASSNGASAQYF.

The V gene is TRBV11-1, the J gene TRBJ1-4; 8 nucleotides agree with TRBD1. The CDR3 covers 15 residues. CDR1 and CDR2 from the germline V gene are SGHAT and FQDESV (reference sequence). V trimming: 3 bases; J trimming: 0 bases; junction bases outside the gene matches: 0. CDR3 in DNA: TGTGCCAGCAGCTTGACAGGGGCAACTAATGAAAAACTGTTTTTT. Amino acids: CASSLTGATNEKLFF.

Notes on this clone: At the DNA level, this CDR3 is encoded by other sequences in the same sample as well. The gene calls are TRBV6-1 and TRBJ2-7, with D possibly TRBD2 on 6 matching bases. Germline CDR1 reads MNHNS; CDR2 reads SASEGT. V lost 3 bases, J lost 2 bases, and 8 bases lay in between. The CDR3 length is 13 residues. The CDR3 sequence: CASSEGLTYEQYF. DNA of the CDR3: TGTGCCAGCAGTGAGGGACTTACCTACGAGCAGTACTTC.

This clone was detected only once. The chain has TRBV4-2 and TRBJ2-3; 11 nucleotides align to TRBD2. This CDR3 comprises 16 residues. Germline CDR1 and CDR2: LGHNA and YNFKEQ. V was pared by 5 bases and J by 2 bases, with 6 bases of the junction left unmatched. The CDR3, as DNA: TGTGCCAGCAGCTCGCAACTAGCGGGAGACACAGATACGCAGTATTTT. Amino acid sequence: CASSSQLAGDTDTQYF.

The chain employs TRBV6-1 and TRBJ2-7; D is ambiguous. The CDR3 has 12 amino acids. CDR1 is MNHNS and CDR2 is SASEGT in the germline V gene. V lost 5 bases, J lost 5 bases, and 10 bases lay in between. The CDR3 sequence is CASSPPGNEQYF. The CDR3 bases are TGTGCCAGCAGTCCCCCGGGCAACGAGCAGTACTTC.

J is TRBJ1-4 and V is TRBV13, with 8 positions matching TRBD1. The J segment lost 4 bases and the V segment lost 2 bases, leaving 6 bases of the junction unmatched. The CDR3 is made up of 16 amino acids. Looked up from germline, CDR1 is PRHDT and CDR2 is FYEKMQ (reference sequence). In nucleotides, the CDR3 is TGTGCCAGCAGCTTAAGGCCGACAGGGGATAATGAAAAACTGTTTTTT. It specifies CASSLRPTGDNEKLFF.

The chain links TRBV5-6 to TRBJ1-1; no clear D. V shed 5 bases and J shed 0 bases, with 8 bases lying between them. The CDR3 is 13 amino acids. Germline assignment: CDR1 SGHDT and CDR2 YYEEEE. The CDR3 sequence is CASRVGMNTEAFF. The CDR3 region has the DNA TGTGCCAGCAGGGTGGGGATGAACACTGAAGCTTTCTTT.

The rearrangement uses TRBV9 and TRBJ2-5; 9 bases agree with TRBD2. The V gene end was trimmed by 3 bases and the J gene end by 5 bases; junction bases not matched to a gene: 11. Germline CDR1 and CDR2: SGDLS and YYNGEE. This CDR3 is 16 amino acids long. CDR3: CASSAQISGSGETQYF. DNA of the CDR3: TGTGCCAGCAGCGCACAAATTAGCGGGAGCGGTGAGACCCAGTACTTC. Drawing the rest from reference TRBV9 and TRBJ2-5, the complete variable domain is DSGVTQTPKHLITATGQRVTLRCSPRSGDLSVYWYQQSLDQGLQFLIQYYNGEERAKGNILERFSAQQFPDLHSELNLSSLELGDSALYFCASSAQISGSGETQYFGPGTRLLVL.

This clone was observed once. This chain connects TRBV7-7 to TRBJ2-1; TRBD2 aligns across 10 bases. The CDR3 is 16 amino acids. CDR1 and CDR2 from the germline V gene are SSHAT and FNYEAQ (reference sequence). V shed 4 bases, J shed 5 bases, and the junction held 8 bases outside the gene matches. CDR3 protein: CASSSRHTSGNNEQFF. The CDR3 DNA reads TGTGCCAGCAGCTCACGTCATACTAGCGGGAACAATGAGCAGTTCTTC.

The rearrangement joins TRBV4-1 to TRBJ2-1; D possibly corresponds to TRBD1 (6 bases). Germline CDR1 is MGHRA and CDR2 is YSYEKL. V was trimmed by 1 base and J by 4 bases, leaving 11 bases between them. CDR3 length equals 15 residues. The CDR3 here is CASSQALGQYNEQFF. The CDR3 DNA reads TGCGCCAGCAGCCAAGCCCTCGGACAGTACAATGAGCAGTTCTTC.

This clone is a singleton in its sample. The CDR3 region is CASSSSSTGHDGETQYF. Here the CDR3 DNA reads TGTGCCAGCAGCTCCTCGTCCACGGGACACGATGGAGAGACCCAGTACTTC. The V gene is TRBV13, the J gene TRBJ2-5, with D possibly TRBD1 on 6 matching bases. The CDR3 length is 17 residues. V lost 4 bases and J lost 4, with 22 bases in between. In germline, CDR1 is PRHDT, CDR2 FYEKMQ (reference sequence).

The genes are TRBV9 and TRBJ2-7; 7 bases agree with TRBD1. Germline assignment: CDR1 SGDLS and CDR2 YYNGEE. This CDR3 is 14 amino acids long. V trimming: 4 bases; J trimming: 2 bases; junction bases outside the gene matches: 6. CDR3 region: CASSNRDRPYEQYF. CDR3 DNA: TGTGCCAGCAGCAACCGGGACAGACCCTACGAGCAGTACTTC.

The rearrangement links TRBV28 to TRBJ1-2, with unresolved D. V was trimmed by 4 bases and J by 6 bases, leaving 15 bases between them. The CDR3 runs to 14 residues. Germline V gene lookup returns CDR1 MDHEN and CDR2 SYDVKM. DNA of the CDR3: TGTGCCAGCAGTTATCGGACCGCGGGGAATGGCTACACCTTC. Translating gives CASSYRTAGNGYTF.

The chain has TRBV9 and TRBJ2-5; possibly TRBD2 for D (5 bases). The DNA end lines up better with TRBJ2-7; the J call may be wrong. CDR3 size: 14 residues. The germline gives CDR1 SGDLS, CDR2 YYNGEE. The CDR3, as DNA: TGTGCCAGCAGGCCCGAGGGCGGAACCTACGAGCAGTACTTC. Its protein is CASRPEGGTYEQYF.

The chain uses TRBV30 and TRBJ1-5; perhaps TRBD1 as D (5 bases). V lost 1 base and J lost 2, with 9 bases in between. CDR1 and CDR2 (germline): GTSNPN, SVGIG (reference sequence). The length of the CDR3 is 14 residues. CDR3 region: CAWSGGDGNQPQHF. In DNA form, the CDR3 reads TGTGCCTGGAGTGGAGGGGACGGCAATCAGCCCCAGCATTTT. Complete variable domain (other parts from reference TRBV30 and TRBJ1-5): SQTIHQWPATLVQPVGSPLSLECTVEGTSNPNLYWYRQAAGRGLQLLFYSVGIGQISSEVPQNLSASRPQDRQFILSSKKLLLSDSGFYLCAWSGGDGNQPQHFGDGTRLSIL.